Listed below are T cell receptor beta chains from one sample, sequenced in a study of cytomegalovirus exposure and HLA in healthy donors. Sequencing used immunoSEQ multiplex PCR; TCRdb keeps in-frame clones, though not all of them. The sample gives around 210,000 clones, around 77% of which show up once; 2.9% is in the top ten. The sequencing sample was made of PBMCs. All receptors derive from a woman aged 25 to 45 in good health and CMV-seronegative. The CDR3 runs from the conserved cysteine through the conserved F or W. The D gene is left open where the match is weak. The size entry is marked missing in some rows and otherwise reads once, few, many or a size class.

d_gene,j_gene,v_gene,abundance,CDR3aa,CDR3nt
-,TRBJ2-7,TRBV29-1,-,CSVDPGDQEQYF,TGCAGCGTGGACCCGGGGGATCAAGAGCAGTACTTC
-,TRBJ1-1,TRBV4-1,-,CASSQVGENTEAFF,TGCGCCAGCAGCCAAGTAGGAGAGAACACTGAAGCTTTCTTT
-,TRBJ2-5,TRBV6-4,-,CASSQDYSTQETQYF,TGTGCCAGCAGTCAGGACTATTCGACGCAAGAGACCCAGTACTTC
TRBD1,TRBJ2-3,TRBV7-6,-,CASSSPLGDRTDTQYF,TGTGCCAGCAGCTCACCGCTTGGGGACAGGACAGATACGCAGTATTTT
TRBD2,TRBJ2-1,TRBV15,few,CATSRDSGGAGEQFF,TGTGCCACCAGCAGAGATAGCGGGGGGGCGGGTGAGCAGTTCTTC
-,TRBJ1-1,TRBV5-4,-,CASSSPGMIDTEAFF,TGTGCCAGCAGCTCCCCAGGGATGATTGACACTGAAGCTTTCTTT
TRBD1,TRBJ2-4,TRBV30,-,CAWMPIDRGKPKNIQYF,TGTGCCTGGATGCCAATCGACAGGGGCAAGCCCAAAAACATTCAGTACTTC
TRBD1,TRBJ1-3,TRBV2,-,CASSVTGGSGNTIYF,TGTGCCAGCAGTGTCACAGGGGGTAGCGGAAACACCATATATTTT
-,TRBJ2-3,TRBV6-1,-,CATRREGDTQYF,TGTGCCACCCGGCGGGAAGGAGATACGCAGTATTTT
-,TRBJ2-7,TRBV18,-,CASSPPGVRSYEQYF,TGTGCCAGCTCACCCCCCGGGGTTAGGTCCTACGAGCAGTACTTC
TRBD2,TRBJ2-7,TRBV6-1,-,CASSRSGRIYEQYF,TGTGCCAGCAGCCGAAGCGGGAGGATCTACGAGCAGTACTTC
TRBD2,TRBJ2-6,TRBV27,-,CASSLSRGGAGANVLTF,TGTGCCAGCAGTTTATCCCGGGGGGGGGCTGGGGCCAACGTCCTGACTTTC
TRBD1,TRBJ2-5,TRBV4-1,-,CASSPDRGGETQYF,TGCGCCAGCAGCCCGGACAGGGGCGGCGAGACCCAGTACTTC
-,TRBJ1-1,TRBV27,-,CASRTQQALNTEAFF,TGTGCCAGCAGAACACAACAGGCCCTGAACACTGAAGCTTTCTTT
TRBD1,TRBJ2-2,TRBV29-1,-,CSVGQGVGELFF,TGCAGCGTTGGGCAGGGGGTCGGGGAGCTGTTTTTT
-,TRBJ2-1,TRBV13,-,CASSDRERPYNEQFF,TGTGCCAGCAGCGACCGGGAGAGGCCCTACAATGAGCAGTTCTTC
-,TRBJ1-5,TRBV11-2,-,CASSLDLGAPQPQHF,TGTGCCAGCAGCTTAGATCTGGGGGCCCCTCAGCCCCAGCATTTT
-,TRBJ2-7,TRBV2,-,CASSGGWGGLSYEQYF,TGTGCCAGCAGTGGAGGGTGGGGAGGACTTTCCTACGAGCAGTACTTC
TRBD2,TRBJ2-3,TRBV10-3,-,CAISTSLTSGDTQYF,TGTGCCATCAGCACCTCTCTAACTAGCGGAGATACGCAGTATTTT
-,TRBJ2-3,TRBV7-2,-,CASSLFGPGVTDTQYF,TGTGCCAGCAGCTTATTCGGTCCGGGGGTCACAGATACGCAGTATTTT
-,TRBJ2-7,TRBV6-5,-,CASGCSSYEQYF,TGTGCCAGCGGCTGTTCCTCCTACGAGCAGTACTTC
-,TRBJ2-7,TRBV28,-,CASSLRGQDEQYF,TGTGCCAGCTCCCTAAGGGGTCAGGACGAGCAGTACTTC
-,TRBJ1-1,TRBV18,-,CASSLGRVSNTEAFF,TGTGCCAGCTCACTCGGGCGGGTTTCGAACACTGAAGCTTTCTTT
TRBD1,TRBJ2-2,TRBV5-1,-,CASSFAGQGNTGELFF,TGCGCCAGCAGCTTTGCGGGACAGGGGAACACCGGGGAGCTGTTTTTT
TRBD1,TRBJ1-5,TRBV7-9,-,CASSFSGQGSGQPQHF,TGTGCCAGCAGCTTCAGTGGACAGGGTTCGGGTCAGCCCCAGCATTTT
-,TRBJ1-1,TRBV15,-,CATSREAGVMNTEAFF,TGTGCCACCAGCAGAGAAGCGGGGGTAATGAACACTGAAGCTTTCTTT
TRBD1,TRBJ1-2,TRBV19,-,CASSPSGTGVVFRGYTF,TGTGCCAGTAGTCCGTCCGGGACAGGGGTAGTATTTCGGGGCTACACCTTC
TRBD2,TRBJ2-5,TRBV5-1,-,CASSLVGSGGKETQYF,TGCGCCAGCAGCTTGGTGGGAAGCGGGGGTAAAGAGACCCAGTACTTC
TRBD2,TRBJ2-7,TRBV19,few,CASSIVSGNSYEQYF,TGTGCCAGTAGTATTGTTAGCGGGAACTCCTACGAGCAGTACTTC
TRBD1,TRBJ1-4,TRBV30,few,CAWSVDRGRNFPPLGKLFF,TGTGCCTGGAGTGTCGACAGGGGGCGAAACTTCCCGCCTTTGGGAAAACTGTTTTTT
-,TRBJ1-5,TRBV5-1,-,CASSLDSNQPQHF,TGCGCCAGCAGCTTGGACTCCAATCAGCCCCAGCATTTT
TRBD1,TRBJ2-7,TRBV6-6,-,CASSYLDRDEQYF,TGTGCCAGCAGTTACTTAGACAGGGACGAGCAGTACTTC
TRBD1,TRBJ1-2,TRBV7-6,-,CASSWGGDRRYGYTF,TGTGCCAGCAGCTGGGGGGGGGACAGGAGATATGGCTACACCTTC
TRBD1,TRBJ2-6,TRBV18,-,CASSPIQGAGGANVLTF,TGTGCCAGCTCACCTATCCAGGGGGCAGGTGGGGCCAACGTCCTGACTTTC
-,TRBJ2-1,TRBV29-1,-,CSVDNNEQFF,TGCAGCGTTGATAACAATGAGCAGTTCTTC
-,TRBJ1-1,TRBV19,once,CASSIRGFVTEAFF,TGTGCCAGTAGTATAAGAGGGTTTGTAACTGAAGCTTTCTTT
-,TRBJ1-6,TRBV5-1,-,CASSLDRGGNSPLHF,TGCGCCAGCAGCTTGGATCGGGGTGGGAATTCACCCCTCCACTTT
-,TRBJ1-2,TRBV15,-,CATSRGDSDKRVYGYTF,TGTGCCACCAGCAGAGGCGACTCGGACAAAAGGGTCTATGGCTACACCTTC
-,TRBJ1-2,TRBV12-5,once,CASGRGYGYTF,TGTGCTAGTGGGCGAGGGTATGGCTACACCTTC
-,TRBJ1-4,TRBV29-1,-,CSVEAWAGEKLFF,TGCAGCGTTGAAGCCTGGGCGGGCGAAAAACTGTTTTTT